The 9 T cell receptor beta chains given below trace back to one sample, sequenced in a study of cytomegalovirus exposure and HLA in healthy donors. The PCR was carried out with 60 Vbeta primers and 13 Jbeta primers. Sequencing used immunoSEQ multiplex PCR; TCRdb keeps in-frame clones, though not all of them. The sample has tens of thousands of clones; approximately 78% are singletons. What was sequenced was PBMCs. The receptor source for this set is a man aged 35 to 55 in good health and CMV-seronegative.

The chain is built from TRBV5-8 and TRBJ1-5, with D unresolved. CDR3 length: 15 amino acids. CDR1 and CDR2 from the germline V gene are SGHTS and YDEGEE. The V end lost 0 bases, the J end lost 0 bases, and 7 bases lay between the germline ends. This CDR3 is CASSLGSISNQPQHF. CDR3 DNA sequence: TGTGCCAGCAGCTTGGGCTCTATTAGCAATCAGCCCCAGCATTTT. Drawing the rest from reference TRBV5-8 and TRBJ1-5, the complete variable domain is EAGVTQSPTHLIKTRGQQATLRCSPISGHTSVYWYQQALGLGLQFLLWYDEGEERNRGNFPPRFSGRQFPNYSSELNVNALELEDSALYLCASSLGSISNQPQHFGDGTRLSIL.

The chain has TRBV25-1 and TRBJ2-7, with D possibly being TRBD2 (5 bases). Germline CDR1 reads MGHDK; CDR2 reads SYGVNS. Between the trimmed V and J ends, which lost 4 bases and 3 bases, there was a span of 13 bases. The CDR3 consists of 14 residues. CDR3 sequence (DNA): TGTGCCAGCAGTGGCCTAACCACTAGCTACGAGCAGTACTTC. Encoded protein: CASSGLTTSYEQYF.

The chain recombines TRBV4-1 with TRBJ2-7; TRBD2 matches 12 bases. Trimming removed 4 bases from V and 3 bases from J; junction bases left unmatched: 13. Germline assignment: CDR1 MGHRA and CDR2 YSYEKL. The CDR3 is made up of 18 amino acids. The CDR3: CASSLLTSGSASYYEQYF. Written as DNA, the CDR3 is TGCGCCAGCAGCCTCCTGACTAGCGGGAGTGCCTCCTACTACGAGCAGTACTTC.

V usage is TRBV19 and J usage is TRBJ1-5; weak D call: TRBD1 (5 bases). From germline, CDR1 is LNHDA and CDR2 SQIVND (reference sequence). Trimming pared 8 bases from V and 5 bases from J, leaving 10 bases between. The CDR3 sequence is 12 residues long. The CDR3 sequence: CASGGDYQPQHF. In DNA, the CDR3 is TGTGCCAGTGGGGGGGACTATCAGCCCCAGCATTTT.

J is TRBJ2-2 and V is TRBV5-1; 14 positions match TRBD2. The V gene's germline CDR1 is SGHRS and CDR2 YFSETQ. J was trimmed by 9 bases and V by 4 bases; bases with no gene match: 11. The CDR3 has 17 amino acids. CDR3 sequence: CASSPGTSGSRLRELFF. The CDR3 DNA sequence: TGCGCCAGCAGCCCAGGGACTAGCGGGAGTAGGCTCCGGGAGCTGTTTTTT.

This clone counts as medium-sized. The chain has TRBV5-1 and TRBJ2-4; 10 nucleotides agree with TRBD1. The CDR3 sequence is 15 residues long. Trimming at V came to 4 bases and at J to 7 bases, leaving 8 bases not matched to a gene. Germline V gives CDR1 SGHRS, CDR2 YFSETQ. CDR3 protein: CASSGGTGDSNIQYF. The CDR3 coding sequence is TGCGCCAGCAGCGGGGGGACAGGGGATTCCAACATTCAGTACTTC.

This clone was seen only a few times. The chain links TRBV6-5 to TRBJ2-7; TRBD2 aligns across 8 bases. With 7 bases clipped from V and 3 bases from J, the junction kept 8 bases outside the gene matches. This CDR3 spans 14 amino acids. CDR1 and CDR2 (germline): MNHEY, SVGAGI. The CDR3 loop is CASTRGLAGYEQYF. CDR3 bases: TGTGCCAGCACTCGGGGGCTAGCGGGCTACGAGCAGTACTTC.

The rearrangement uses TRBV7-9 and TRBJ2-5; maybe TRBD2 (6 bases). This CDR3 comprises 15 residues. Germline V gene sequence: CDR1 SEHNR, CDR2 FQNEAQ (reference sequence). Deletions cut 5 bases from V and 8 bases from J, with 21 bases between. Here the CDR3 DNA reads TGTGCCAGCAGCCCGACGACCGGGACTCGAATCACCCAGTACTTC. This codes for CASSPTTGTRITQYF.

This clone was found once. V is TRBV19 and J is TRBJ2-7; 7 bases are shared with TRBD2. V shed 8 bases, J shed 6 bases, and the junction held 7 bases outside the gene matches. Per the germline V gene, CDR1 is LNHDA and CDR2 is SQIVND (reference sequence). This CDR3 has 12 amino acids. As DNA, the CDR3 is TGTGCCAGTTCCCAGGGAGGGCGCGAGCAGTACTTC. It encodes CASSQGGREQYF. Variable domain in full (rest from reference TRBV19 and TRBJ2-7): DGGITQSPKYLFRKEGQNVTLSCEQNLNHDAMYWYRQDPGQGLRLIYYSQIVNDFQKGDIAEGYSVSREKKESFPLTVTSAQKNPTAFYLCASSQGGREQYFGPGTRLTVT.